This T cell receptor beta chain was sequenced in a study of regulatory T cells in long-lasting Graves disease. As for the study in general: Newly diagnosed Graves' patients had taken antithyroid drugs under 3 months. Findings and limits, study-wide: Possibly, accuracy suffered from the small sample size. In persistent patients, shared public clonotypes (roughly 3,000) outnumbered those in new patients (about 1,000).

This CDR3 has 16 residues. CDR1 and CDR2 (germline): MNHNS, SASEGT. With respect to this clonotype: The antigen is unknown. The junction does not match germline at one end; this may be a read error.

For TCR beta, libraries came from iRepertoire HTBI primers and Arm-PCR of CDR3 regions. TCRdb passed the multiplex PCR reads through MiXCR, listing each CDR3 protein once. Of some 500,000 distinct CDR3 sequences listed, more than 15% are singletons. Time point indicated: newly diagnosed GD, antithyroid drugs for less than 3 months. The authors made the TCR library using RNA they extracted from PBMCs. Per American Thyroid Association guidelines, Graves' disease was diagnosed. The data were also submitted as part of a second study, on T cells in Graves' hyperthyroidism and ophthalmopathy.

This specimen consisted of peripheral blood mononuclear cells (PBMCs), obtained at new diagnosis, from a patient treated with antithyroid drugs. The chain recombines TRBV6-1 with TRBJ1-5; tentative D call: TRBD1 (6 bases). The TCR was taken from a woman aged 35-65 years with Graves disease. CDR3 sequence reads: CASTEARAPVGQPQRF. DNA of the CDR3: TGTGCCAGCACCGAAGCGAGGGCCCCCGTCGGACAGCCCCAGCGTTTT.